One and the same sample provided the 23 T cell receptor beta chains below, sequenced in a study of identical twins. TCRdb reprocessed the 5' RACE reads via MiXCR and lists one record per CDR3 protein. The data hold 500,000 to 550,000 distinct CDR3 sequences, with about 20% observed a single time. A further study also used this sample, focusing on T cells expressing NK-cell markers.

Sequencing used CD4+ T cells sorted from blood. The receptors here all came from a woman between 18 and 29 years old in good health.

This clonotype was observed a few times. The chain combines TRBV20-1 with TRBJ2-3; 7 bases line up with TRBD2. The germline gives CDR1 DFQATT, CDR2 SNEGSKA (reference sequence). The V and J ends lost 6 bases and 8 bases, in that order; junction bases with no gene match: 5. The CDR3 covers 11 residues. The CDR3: CSAAGLATQYF. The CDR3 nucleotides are TGCAGTGCAGCGGGACTCGCTACGCAGTATTTT.

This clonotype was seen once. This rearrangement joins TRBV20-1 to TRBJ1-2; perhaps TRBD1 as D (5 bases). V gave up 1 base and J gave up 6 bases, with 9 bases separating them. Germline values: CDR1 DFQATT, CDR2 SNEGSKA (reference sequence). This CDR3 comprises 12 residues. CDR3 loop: CSARVTADGYTF. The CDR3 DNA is TGCAGTGCTAGAGTGACAGCCGATGGCTACACCTTC.

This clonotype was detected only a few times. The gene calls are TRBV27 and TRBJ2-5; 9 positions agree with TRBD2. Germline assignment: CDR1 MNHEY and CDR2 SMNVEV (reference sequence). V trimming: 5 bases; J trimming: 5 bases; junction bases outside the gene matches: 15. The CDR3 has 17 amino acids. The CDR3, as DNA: TGTGCCAGCAGTCCGCACCAGATTAGCGGGAGTTGGGAGACCCAGTACTTC. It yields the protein CASSPHQISGSWETQYF.

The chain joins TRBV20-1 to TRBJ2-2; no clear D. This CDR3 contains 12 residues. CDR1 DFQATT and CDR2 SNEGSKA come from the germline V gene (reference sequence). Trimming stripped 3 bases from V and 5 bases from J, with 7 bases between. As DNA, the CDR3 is TGCAGTGCTAGTTCCCGTACCGGGGAGCTGTTTTTT. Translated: CSASSRTGELFF.

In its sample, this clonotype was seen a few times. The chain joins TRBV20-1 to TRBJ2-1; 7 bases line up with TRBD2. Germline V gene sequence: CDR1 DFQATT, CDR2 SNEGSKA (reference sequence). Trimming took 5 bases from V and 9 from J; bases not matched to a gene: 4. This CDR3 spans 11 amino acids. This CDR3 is CSARTSAEQFF. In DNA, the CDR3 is TGCAGTGCTCGCACTAGCGCTGAGCAGTTCTTC.

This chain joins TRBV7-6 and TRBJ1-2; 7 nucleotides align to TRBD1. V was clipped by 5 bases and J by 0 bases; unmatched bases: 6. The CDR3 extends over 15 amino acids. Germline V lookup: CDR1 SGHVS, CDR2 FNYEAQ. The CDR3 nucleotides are TGTGCCAGCAGCCTTGGACAGGTCTCTAACTATGGCTACACCTTC. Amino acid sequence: CASSLGQVSNYGYTF. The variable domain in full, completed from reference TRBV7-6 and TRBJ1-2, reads GAGVSQSPRYKVTKRGQDVALRCDPISGHVSLYWYRQALGQGPEFLTYFNYEAQQDKSGLPNDRFSAERPEGSISTLTIQRTEQRDSAMYRCASSLGQVSNYGYTFGSGTRLTVV.

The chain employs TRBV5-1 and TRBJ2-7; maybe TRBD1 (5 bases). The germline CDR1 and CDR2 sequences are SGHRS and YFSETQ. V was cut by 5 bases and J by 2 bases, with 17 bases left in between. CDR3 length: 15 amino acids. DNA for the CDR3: TGCGCCAGCAGGCCTACAGGCGACCCGCCCTACGAGCAGTACTTC. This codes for CASRPTGDPPYEQYF.

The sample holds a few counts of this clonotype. The DNA for the CDR3 is TGTGCCATCAGTTCAGACAGGCTATCCTACAATGAGCAGTTCTTC. This gives the protein CAISSDRLSYNEQFF. The chain recombines TRBV10-3 with TRBJ2-1; the D gene is possibly TRBD1 (6 bases). This CDR3 has 15 residues. The germline gives CDR1 ENHRY, CDR2 SYGVKD. Trimming stripped 5 bases from V and 1 base from J, with 12 bases between.

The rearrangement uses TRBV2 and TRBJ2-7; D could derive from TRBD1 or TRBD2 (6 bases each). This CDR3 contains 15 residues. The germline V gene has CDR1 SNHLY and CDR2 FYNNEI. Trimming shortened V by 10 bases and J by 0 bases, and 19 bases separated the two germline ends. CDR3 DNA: TGTGCCACCACCGTTTCGGGGGCTGGCTCCTACGAGCAGTACTTC. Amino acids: CATTVSGAGSYEQYF.

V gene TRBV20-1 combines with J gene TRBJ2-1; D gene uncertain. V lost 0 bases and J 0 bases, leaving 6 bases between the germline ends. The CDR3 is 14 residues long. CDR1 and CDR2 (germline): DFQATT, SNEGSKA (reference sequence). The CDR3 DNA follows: TGCAGTGCTAGAGAGCCTGCCTCCTACAATGAGCAGTTCTTC. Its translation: CSAREPASYNEQFF.

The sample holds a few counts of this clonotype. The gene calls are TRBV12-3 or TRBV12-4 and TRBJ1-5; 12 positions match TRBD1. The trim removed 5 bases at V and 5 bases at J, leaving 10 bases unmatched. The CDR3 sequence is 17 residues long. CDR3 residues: CASSPRGTGGIHQPQHF. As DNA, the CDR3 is TGTGCCAGCAGTCCCCGAGGGACAGGGGGCATCCATCAGCCCCAGCATTTT.

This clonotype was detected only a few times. The CDR3 region is CASSAWGGYTF. Here the CDR3 DNA reads TGTGCCAGCAGTGCCTGGGGGGGCTACACCTTC. This chain links TRBV12-3 or TRBV12-4 with TRBJ1-2, with D possibly TRBD1 on 5 matching bases. V shed 5 bases and J shed 8 bases, with 9 bases lying between them. This CDR3 is built from 11 residues.

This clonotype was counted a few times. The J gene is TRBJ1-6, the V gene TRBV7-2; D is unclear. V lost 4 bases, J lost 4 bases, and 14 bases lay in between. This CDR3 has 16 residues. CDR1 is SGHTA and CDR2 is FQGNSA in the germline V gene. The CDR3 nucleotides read TGTGCCAGCAGCTATAAAGTTTTGGCATATAATTCACCCCTCCACTTT. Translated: CASSYKVLAYNSPLHF.

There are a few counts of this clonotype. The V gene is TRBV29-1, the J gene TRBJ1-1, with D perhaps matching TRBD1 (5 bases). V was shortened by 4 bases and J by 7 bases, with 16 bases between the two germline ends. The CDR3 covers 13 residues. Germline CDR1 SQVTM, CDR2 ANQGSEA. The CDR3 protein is CSVAGPRNGEAFF. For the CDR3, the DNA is TGCAGCGTTGCGGGACCCAGGAACGGTGAAGCTTTCTTT.

CDR3 DNA: TGTGCCAGCAAAAAACAGGGGGCAGATAATTCACCCCTCCACTTT. Amino acids: CASKKQGADNSPLHF. This chain joins TRBV12-3 or TRBV12-4 and TRBJ1-6; 9 bases line up with TRBD1. This CDR3 contains 15 residues. Unmatched junction bases numbered 6, after V lost 7 bases and J lost 5 bases.

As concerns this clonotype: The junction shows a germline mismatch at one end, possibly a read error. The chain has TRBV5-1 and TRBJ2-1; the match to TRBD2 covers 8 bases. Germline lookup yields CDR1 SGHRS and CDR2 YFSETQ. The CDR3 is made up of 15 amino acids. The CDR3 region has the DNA TGCGCCAGCAGCTTGGCAGGCGGGGGGTACAAAGAGCAGTTCTTC. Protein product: CASSLAGGGYKEQFF.

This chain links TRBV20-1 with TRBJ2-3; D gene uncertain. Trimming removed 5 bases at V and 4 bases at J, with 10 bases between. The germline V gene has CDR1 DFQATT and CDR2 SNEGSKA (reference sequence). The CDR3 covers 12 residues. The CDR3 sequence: CSALQVADTQYF. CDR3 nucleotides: TGCAGTGCTCTTCAGGTTGCAGATACGCAGTATTTT.

CDR3 sequence: CASSHPNRNTEAFF. As DNA, the CDR3 is TGTGCCAGCAGCCATCCGAACAGGAACACTGAAGCTTTCTTT. The chain has TRBV3-1 and TRBJ1-1; D unclear. Germline CDR1 is LGHDT and CDR2 is YNNKEL (reference sequence). This CDR3 is 14 amino acids long. V was trimmed by 3 bases and J by 1 base, leaving 9 bases between them.

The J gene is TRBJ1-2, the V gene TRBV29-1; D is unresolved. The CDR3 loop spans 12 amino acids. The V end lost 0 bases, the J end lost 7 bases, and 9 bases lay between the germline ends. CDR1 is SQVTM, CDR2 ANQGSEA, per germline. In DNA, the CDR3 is TGCAGCGTTGAAGATGTAGGTGGTGGCTACACCTTC. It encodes CSVEDVGGGYTF.

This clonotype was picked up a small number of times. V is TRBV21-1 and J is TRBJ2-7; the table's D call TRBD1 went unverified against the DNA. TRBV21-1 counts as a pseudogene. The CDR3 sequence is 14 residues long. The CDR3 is CASSKALGVYEQYF. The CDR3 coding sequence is TGTGCCAGCAGCAAAGCGTTGGGGGTCTACGAGCAGTACTTC.

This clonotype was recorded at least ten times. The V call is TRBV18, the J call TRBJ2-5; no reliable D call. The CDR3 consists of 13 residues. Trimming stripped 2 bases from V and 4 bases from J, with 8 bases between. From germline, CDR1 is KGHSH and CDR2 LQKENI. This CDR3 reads CASSPGLGETQYF. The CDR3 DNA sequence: TGTGCCAGCTCACCAGGGTTGGGAGAGACCCAGTACTTC.

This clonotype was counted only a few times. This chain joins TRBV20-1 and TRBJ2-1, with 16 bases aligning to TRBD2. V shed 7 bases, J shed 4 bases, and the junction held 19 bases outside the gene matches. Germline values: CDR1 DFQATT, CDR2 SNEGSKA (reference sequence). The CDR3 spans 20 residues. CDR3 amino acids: CSVPPTGTSGGAPYYNEQFF. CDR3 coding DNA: TGCAGTGTCCCTCCCACCGGGACTAGCGGGGGGGCCCCTTATTACAATGAGCAGTTCTTC.

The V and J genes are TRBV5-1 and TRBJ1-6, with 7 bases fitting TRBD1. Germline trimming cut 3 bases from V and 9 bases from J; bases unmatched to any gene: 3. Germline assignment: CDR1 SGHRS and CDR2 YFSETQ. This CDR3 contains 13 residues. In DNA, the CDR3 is TGCGCCAGCAGCTCCGACAGGGCTTCACCCCTCCACTTT. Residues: CASSSDRASPLHF.